These 18 T cell receptor beta chains originate from one sample sequenced in a study of blood T cells in healthy people across ages. The second PCR ran about 6 to 12 cycles with a sample-barcoded 5' primer and J-beta primers. TCRdb fed the 5' RACE reads into MiXCR, producing one record per CDR3 protein. The table lists about 840,000 distinct CDR3 sequences, just under 30% of them singletons, with 10% to 13% in the top ten. The sample also formed part of further work on T cells of mothers and their children.

Sequenced input: blood. These receptor sequences come from a woman aged 35 to 49 in good health.

This clonotype was observed many times. Germline and junction disagree at one end, which may indicate a read error. J is TRBJ1-2 and V is TRBV5-1; 8 bases map to TRBD1. Germline assignment: CDR1 SGHRS and CDR2 YFSETQ. The CDR3 spans 13 residues. CDR3 sequence (DNA): TGTGCCAGCAGCTTGGGACAGGAAGGTGGCTACACCTTC. Protein product: CASSLGQEGGYTF.

This clonotype was seen only a few times. The V and J genes are TRBV7-2 and TRBJ2-3; 7 bases map to TRBD2. This CDR3 has 16 residues. V dropped 1 base and J dropped 1; count of bases not matched to a gene: 5. CDR1 SGHTA and CDR2 FQGNSA come from the germline V gene. For the CDR3, the DNA is TGTACCAGCAGCTTAGTTAGCGGGCGACGCACAGATACGCAGTATTTT. Residues: CTSSLVSGRRTDTQYF.

Of note for this clonotype: One junction end does not reproduce the germline sequence, and a read error may be involved. The chain uses TRBV4-3 and TRBJ1-6; D call uncertain. Germline CDR1 reads LGHNA; CDR2 reads YSLEER. This CDR3 has 17 residues. CDR3 nucleotide sequence: TGCGCCAGCAGCCAAGACCTTGTTAGCTCCTATAAGTCACCCCTCCACTTT. Protein: CASSQDLVSSYKSPLHF.

This chain links TRBV5-6 with TRBJ1-2; D not resolved. The CDR3 covers 15 residues. V lost 6 bases and J lost 4, with 19 bases in between. Germline loops: CDR1 SGHDT, CDR2 YYEEEE. CDR3 nucleotides: TGTGCCAGCACCTCCAGGTTTCGTCGGGTCTATGGCTACACCTTC. Amino acids: CASTSRFRRVYGYTF.

The table lists this clonotype with a few counts. V gene TRBV7-9 combines with J gene TRBJ2-7, with 11 bases fitting TRBD2. The CDR3 is 14 amino acids. V trimming: 7 bases; J trimming: 3 bases; junction bases outside the gene matches: 5. CDR1 and CDR2 (germline): SEHNR, FQNEAQ (reference sequence). CDR3 DNA: TGTGCCAGCACCGGGGGGACTAGCGGCTACGAGCAGTACTTC. Translating gives CASTGGTSGYEQYF. The entire variable domain, with the rest obtained from reference TRBV7-9 and TRBJ2-7, is as follows: DTGVSQNPRHKITKRGQNVTFRCDPISEHNRLYWYRQTLGQGPEFLTYFQNEAQLEKSRLLSDRFSAERPKGSFSTLEIQRTEQGDSAMYLCASTGGTSGYEQYFGPGTRLTVT.

The V gene is TRBV6-6, the J gene TRBJ2-5; TRBD1 agrees at 7 bases. CDR3 length: 16 amino acids. Trimming removed 6 bases from V and 11 bases from J; junction bases left unmatched: 21. CDR1 and CDR2 from the germline V gene are MNHNY and SVGAGI (reference sequence). CDR3 bases: TGTGCCAGCAGGTCACCGACAGGGCCAGGTTACAATGAGCAGTACTTC. Its translation is CASRSPTGPGYNEQYF.

This clonotype was detected a few times. A much larger clone lies a single base off, so this may be a read error. This chain connects TRBV28 to TRBJ2-7, with D tentatively TRBD2 (5 bases). The CDR3 runs 12 residues. Germline loops: CDR1 MDHEN, CDR2 SYDVKM. Trimming pared 3 bases from V and 12 bases from J, leaving 15 bases between. This CDR3 reads CASSLPWETRYF. The CDR3, as DNA: TGTGCCAGCAGTTTGCCGTGGGAGACCCGGTACTTC.

Worth noting for this clonotype: A clone one base away is much larger, so this may be a read error. The rearrangement joins TRBV5-1 to TRBJ2-5; D perhaps matches TRBD1 (5 bases). The end of the DNA aligns better with TRBJ2-7, so the J call may be wrong. The CDR3 length is 15 residues. In germline, CDR1 is SGHRS, CDR2 YFSETQ. The CDR3, as DNA: TGCGCCAGCAAGGTGGCAGGGCCAAGCTTCTACGAGCAGTACTTC. It translates to CASKVAGPSFYEQYF.

The chain has TRBV2 and TRBJ2-3; maybe TRBD1 (6 bases). Germline values: CDR1 SNHLY, CDR2 FYNNEI. The V end was cut by 6 bases, the J end by 4 bases, with 17 bases between. The CDR3 covers 15 residues. The CDR3 here is CASRTGTTRADTQYF. CDR3 nucleotide sequence: TGTGCCAGCAGAACCGGGACAACGAGGGCAGATACGCAGTATTTT.

The sample holds a few counts of this clonotype. The chain recombines TRBV24-1 with TRBJ1-2; tentatively, D is TRBD1 (5 bases). V lost 1 base to trimming and J lost 7 bases, with 15 bases between them. CDR3 length equals 15 residues. The germline V gene encodes CDR1 KGHDR and CDR2 SFDVKD. The CDR3 spells CATSDFSDTASGYTF. The CDR3 nucleotides are TGTGCCACCAGTGATTTTTCGGACACAGCAAGTGGCTACACCTTC.

The chain links TRBV6-5 to TRBJ2-3, with TRBD2 identical over 8 bases. V lost 0 bases and J lost 0; bases outside the gene matches: 8. The CDR3 consists of 18 residues. CDR1 MNHEY and CDR2 SVGAGI come from the germline V gene. CDR3 bases: TGTGCCAGCAGTTACTCGTCCGGCGGGGGGAGTAGCACAGATACGCAGTATTTT. Translating gives CASSYSSGGGSSTDTQYF.

With regard to this clonotype: A clone one base away is much larger, so this may be a read error. The rearrangement links TRBV3-1 to TRBJ2-7; the match to TRBD2 covers 8 bases. CDR1 LGHDT and CDR2 YNNKEL come from the germline V gene (reference sequence). CDR3 size: 14 residues. V trimming: 1 base; J trimming: 10 bases; junction bases outside the gene matches: 9. Here the CDR3 reads CASSQAAGREAQYF. Written as DNA, the CDR3 is TGTGCCAGCAGCCAAGCGGCTGGGCGGGAGGCCCAGTACTTC.

This clonotype was recorded a few times. The rearrangement joins TRBV4-1 to TRBJ1-3; 9 nucleotides align to TRBD1. Germline CDR1 MGHRA, CDR2 YSYEKL. The length of the CDR3 is 18 residues. Trimming removed 1 base from V and 4 bases from J; junction bases left unmatched: 11. The CDR3 protein is CASSQGRQQGARGNTIYF. The CDR3 nucleotides are TGCGCCAGCAGCCAAGGTCGACAACAGGGGGCGAGGGGAAACACCATATATTTT.

In this sample, this clonotype turned up a few times. The chain combines TRBV6-1 with TRBJ2-3; the D gene is possibly TRBD2 (5 bases). Trimming pared 4 bases from V and 2 bases from J, leaving 13 bases between. Germline V gene data show CDR1 as MNHNS and CDR2 as SASEGT. The CDR3 contains 15 residues. In nucleotides, the CDR3 is TGTGCCAGCAGTGTACGAGGGTTACCCACAGATACGCAGTATTTT. As protein: CASSVRGLPTDTQYF.

This clonotype was found a few times. This chain connects TRBV15 to TRBJ2-1; a weak D match, TRBD1 (5 bases). Germline V CDR1 and CDR2: LNHNV, YYDKDF (reference sequence). CDR3 length equals 11 residues. V lost 5 bases and J lost 7, with 6 bases in between. The CDR3 DNA sequence: TGTGCCACCAGCCAGGGTAATGAGCAGTTCTTC. Translated: CATSQGNEQFF.

V usage is TRBV20-1 and J usage is TRBJ1-1, with D unclear. V gave up 0 bases and J gave up 1 base, with 6 bases separating them. The CDR3 runs 13 residues. CDR1 and CDR2 from the germline V gene are DFQATT and SNEGSKA (reference sequence). CDR3 loop: CSARDVRNTEAFF. CDR3 DNA: TGCAGTGCTAGAGACGTCAGGAACACTGAAGCTTTCTTT.

This clonotype has a count of ten or more. V is TRBV6-6 and J is TRBJ1-2, with D possibly matching TRBD1 (5 bases). The CDR3 runs to 14 residues. Trimming took 6 bases from V and 0 from J, leaving 11 bases between them. Germline assignment: CDR1 MNHNY and CDR2 SVGAGI (reference sequence). The CDR3 nucleotides read TGTGCCAGCAGCCGCGACAGAGCTAACTATGGCTACACCTTC. This codes for CASSRDRANYGYTF.

A few counts support this clonotype. The CDR3 loop reads CASSTGTGGEKLFF. CDR3 nucleotide sequence: TGTGCCAGCAGCACCGGGACAGGAGGAGAAAAACTGTTTTTT. This chain joins TRBV7-2 and TRBJ1-4; TRBD1 matches 8 bases. V gave up 5 bases and J gave up 8 bases; unmatched junction bases: 7. From germline, CDR1 is SGHTA and CDR2 FQGNSA. This CDR3 has 14 amino acids.